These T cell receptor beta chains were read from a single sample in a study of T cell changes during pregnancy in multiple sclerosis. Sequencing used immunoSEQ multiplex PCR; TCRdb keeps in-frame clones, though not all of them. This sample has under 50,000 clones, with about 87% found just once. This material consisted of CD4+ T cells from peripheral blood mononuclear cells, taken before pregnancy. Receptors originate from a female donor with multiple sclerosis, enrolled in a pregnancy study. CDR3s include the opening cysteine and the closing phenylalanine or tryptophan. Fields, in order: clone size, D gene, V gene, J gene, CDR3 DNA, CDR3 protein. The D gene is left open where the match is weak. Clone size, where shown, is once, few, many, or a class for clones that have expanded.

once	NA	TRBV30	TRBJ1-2	TGTGCCTGGATCGCCCCAGGTGCCTATGGCTACACCTTC	CAWIAPGAYGYTF
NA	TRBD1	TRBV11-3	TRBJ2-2	TGTGCCAGCAGCTTAACCGGACAGGGCGACGGGGAGCTGTTTTTT	CASSLTGQGDGELFF
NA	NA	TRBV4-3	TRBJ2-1	TGCGCCAGCAGCCAAGTCGGGGGGCTGGGATCCTACAATGAGCAGTTCTTC	CASSQVGGLGSYNEQFF
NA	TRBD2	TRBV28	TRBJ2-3	TGTGCCACCTCCGGGGGCGGGGGGGCCGGCACAGATACGCAGTATTTT	CATSGGGGAGTDTQYF
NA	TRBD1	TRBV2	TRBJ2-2	TGTGCCAGCAGTTCTACAGGGGACGACACCGGGGAGCTGTTTTTT	CASSSTGDDTGELFF
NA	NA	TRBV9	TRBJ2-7	TGTGCCAGCAGCCTACAGGGATCCTCGTACGAGCAGTACTTC	CASSLQGSSYEQYF
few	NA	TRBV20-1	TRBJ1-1	TGCAGTGTGGGAGATGGCACTGAAGCTTTCTTT	CSVGDGTEAFF
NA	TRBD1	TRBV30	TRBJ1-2	TGTGCCTGGACTATAACAGGGGCCATCTATGGCTACACCTTC	CAWTITGAIYGYTF
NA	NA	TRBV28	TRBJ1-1	TGTGCCAGCAGTTTATTTCAGGGAACCAACACTGAAGCTTTCTTT	CASSLFQGTNTEAFF
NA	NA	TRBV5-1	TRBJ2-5	TGCGCCAGCAGCTTGTACAGTCCCCCAGAGACCCAGTACTTC	CASSLYSPPETQYF
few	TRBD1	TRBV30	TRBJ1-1	TGTGCCTGGAGACGGACAGGGAGTACTGAAGCTTTCTTT	CAWRRTGSTEAFF
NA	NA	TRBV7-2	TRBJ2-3	TGTGCCAGCAGCTACGCAGGGGTTTCGATAGATACGCAGTATTTT	CASSYAGVSIDTQYF
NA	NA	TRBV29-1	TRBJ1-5	TGCAGCGCTGCGGGCCAGGTTAATCAGCCCCAGCATTTT	CSAAGQVNQPQHF
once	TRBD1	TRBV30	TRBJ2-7	TGTGCCTGGAGTACCCCCCCATGGCCTCGAAGGACAGGAGTTAGTTACGAGCAGTACTTC	CAWSTPPWPRRTGVSYEQYF
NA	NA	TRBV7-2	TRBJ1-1	TGTGCCAGCAGCTTAATAGCGGACACTGAAGCTTTCTTT	CASSLIADTEAFF
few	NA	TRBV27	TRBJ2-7	TGTGCCAGCAGTTTTGGCGGGGGCAGCTACGAGCAGTACTTC	CASSFGGGSYEQYF
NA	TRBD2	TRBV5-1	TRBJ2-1	TGCGCCAGCAGCGCCGGAACTAGCGCCTACAATGAGCAGTTCTTC	CASSAGTSAYNEQFF
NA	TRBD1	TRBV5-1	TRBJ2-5	TGCGCCAGCAGCTCCGGGACAGGGTGGGAGACCCAGTACTTC	CASSSGTGWETQYF
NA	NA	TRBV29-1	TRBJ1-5	TGCAGCGTTGGTGAACAGGCTAATCAGCCCCAGCATTTT	CSVGEQANQPQHF
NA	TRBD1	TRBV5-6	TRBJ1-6	TGTGCCAGCAGCTCTTTGTGGGACAGGGATAATTCACCCCTCCACTTT	CASSSLWDRDNSPLHF
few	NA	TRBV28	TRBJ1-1	TGTGCCAGTAGAATGAACACTGAAGCTTTCTTT	CASRMNTEAFF
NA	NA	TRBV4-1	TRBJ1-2	TGCGCCAGCAGCGCCCGGACAGTGGTTCTCTATGGCTACACCTTC	CASSARTVVLYGYTF
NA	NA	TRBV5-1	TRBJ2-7	TGCGCCAGCAGCTTGGAGGACAGCTACGAGCAGTACTTC	CASSLEDSYEQYF
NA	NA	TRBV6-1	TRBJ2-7	TGTGCCAGCAGTCGATCAACAGCCTACGAGCAGTACTTC	CASSRSTAYEQYF
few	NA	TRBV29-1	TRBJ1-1	TGCAGCGTTGAGGTGCAGGTGAACACTGAAGCTTTCTTT	CSVEVQVNTEAFF
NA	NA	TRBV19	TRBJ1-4	TGTGCCAGTACCACATCCCACGGGGTTGAAAAACTGTTTTTT	CASTTSHGVEKLFF
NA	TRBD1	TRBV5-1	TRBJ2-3	TGCGCCAGCAGCCTTGGGACAGGGGGTGAAGATACGCAGTATTTT	CASSLGTGGEDTQYF
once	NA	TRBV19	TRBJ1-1	TGTGCCAGTAGTGTGACACTGAACACTGAAGCTTTCTTT	CASSVTLNTEAFF
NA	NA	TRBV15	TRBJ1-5	TGTGCCACCAGCAGAGATTTAGCGGGGGGCGGGCAGCCCCAGCATTTT	CATSRDLAGGGQPQHF
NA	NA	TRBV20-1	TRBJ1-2	TGCAGTGCTCATGGCCCAGGACTTCACACCTTC	CSAHGPGLHTF
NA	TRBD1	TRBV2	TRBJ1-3	TGTGCCAGCAGTGGCAGACAGGGGTTGGGAAACACCATATATTTT	CASSGRQGLGNTIYF
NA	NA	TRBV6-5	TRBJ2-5	TGTGCCAGCAGATTGGTGGGGGCCGGGGAGACCCAGTACTTC	CASRLVGAGETQYF
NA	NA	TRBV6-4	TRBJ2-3	TGTGCCATCCCAGGCACAGATACGCAGTATTTT	CAIPGTDTQYF
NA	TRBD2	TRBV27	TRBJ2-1	TGTGCCAGCAGTCGACTAGCGGGGTACTACAATGAGCAGTTCTTC	CASSRLAGYYNEQFF
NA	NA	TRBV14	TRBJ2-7	TGTGCCAGCAGCCTTAGTACGGGTATCGAGACCTACGAGCAGTACTTC	CASSLSTGIETYEQYF
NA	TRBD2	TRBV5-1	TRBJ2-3	TGCGCCAGCAGCTTCCGCCTAGCGGGGGGAGTAAACACAGATACGCAGTATTTT	CASSFRLAGGVNTDTQYF
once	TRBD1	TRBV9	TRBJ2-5	TGTGCCAGCAGCCCCGGACAGGGTGGAGCAGAGACCCAGTACTTC	CASSPGQGGAETQYF
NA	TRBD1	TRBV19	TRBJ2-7	TGTGCCAGTAGTATAGCCCAGACAGGGGCGACTTACGAGCAGTACTTC	CASSIAQTGATYEQYF
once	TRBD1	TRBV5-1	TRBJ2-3	TGCGCCAGCAAGGTCCAGGGGGGCACAGATACGCAGTATTTT	CASKVQGGTDTQYF
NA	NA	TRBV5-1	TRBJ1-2	TGCGCCAGCAGCTCGGATCCGACAGGCCTCCTTGGGGACTATGGCTACACCTTC	CASSSDPTGLLGDYGYTF
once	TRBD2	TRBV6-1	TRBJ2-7	TGTGCCAGCAGTGAAAGGGGTCTAGCGGGGCGGCACGAGCAGTACTTC	CASSERGLAGRHEQYF
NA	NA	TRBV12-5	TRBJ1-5	TGTGCTAGTGGCTACACACTCGACGGGAGTCTTAGCAATCAGCCCCAGCATTTT	CASGYTLDGSLSNQPQHF
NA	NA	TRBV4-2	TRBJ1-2	TGTGCCAGCAGCCAAGACGGCACTACCTATGGCTACACCTTC	CASSQDGTTYGYTF
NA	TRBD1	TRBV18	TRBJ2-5	TGTGCCAGCTCCGGACAGGGGGCAGTTCAAGAGACCCAGTACTTC	CASSGQGAVQETQYF
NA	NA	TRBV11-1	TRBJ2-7	TGTGCCAGCAGCTCGGTGGGGCTCCCCTACGAGCAGTACTTC	CASSSVGLPYEQYF
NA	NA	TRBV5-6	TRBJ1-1	TGTGCCAGCAGCCTCAGGAGGACTGAAGCTTTCTTT	CASSLRRTEAFF
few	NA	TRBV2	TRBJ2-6	TGTGCCAGCAGTGAGATGCAGGTCTCTGGGGCCAACGTCCTGACTTTC	CASSEMQVSGANVLTF
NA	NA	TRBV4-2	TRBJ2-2	TGTGCCAGCAGCCCCCAAGCAGGCGGGGAGCTGTTTTTT	CASSPQAGGELFF
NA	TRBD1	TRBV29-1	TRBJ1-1	TGCAGCGTCCCAACGATACAGGGGGTGAACACTGAAGCTTTCTTT	CSVPTIQGVNTEAFF
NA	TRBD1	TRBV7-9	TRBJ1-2	TGTGCCAGCAGCCCTCCGGGACAGTACTATGGCTACACCTTC	CASSPPGQYYGYTF
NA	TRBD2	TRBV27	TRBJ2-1	TGTGCCAGCAGGGCGGGGGGAGTTTACAATGAGCAGTTCTTC	CASRAGGVYNEQFF
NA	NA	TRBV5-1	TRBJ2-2	TGCGCCAGCAGCTTGATCGGACCGGCGGGGGGGCCGAACAGGGGGGTACCCGGGGAGCTGTTTTTT	CASSLIGPAGGPNRGVPGELFF